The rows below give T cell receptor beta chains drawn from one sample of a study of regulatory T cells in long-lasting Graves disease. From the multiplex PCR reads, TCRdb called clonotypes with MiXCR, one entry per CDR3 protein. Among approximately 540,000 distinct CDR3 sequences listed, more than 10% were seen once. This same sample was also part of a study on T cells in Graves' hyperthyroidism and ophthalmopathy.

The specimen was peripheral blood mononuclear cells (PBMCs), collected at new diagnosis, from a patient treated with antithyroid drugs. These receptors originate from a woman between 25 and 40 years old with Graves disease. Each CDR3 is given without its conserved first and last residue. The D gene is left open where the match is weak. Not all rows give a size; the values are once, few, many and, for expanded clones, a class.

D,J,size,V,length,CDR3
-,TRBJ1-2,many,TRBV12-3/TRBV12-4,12,ASSFIDSNYGYT
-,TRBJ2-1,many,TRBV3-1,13,ASSQDLPGSNEQF
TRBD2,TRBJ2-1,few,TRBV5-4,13,ASSSTSGSREEQF
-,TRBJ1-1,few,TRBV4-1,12,ASSHYEGWTEAF
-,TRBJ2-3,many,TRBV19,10,ASSIGWDTQY
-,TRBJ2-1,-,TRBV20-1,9,SARIRREQF
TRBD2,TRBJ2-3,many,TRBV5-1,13,ASSLASGITDTQY
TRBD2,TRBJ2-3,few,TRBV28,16,ASSLPSALAGERDTQY
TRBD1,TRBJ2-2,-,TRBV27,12,ASRRTGRAGELF
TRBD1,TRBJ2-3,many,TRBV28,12,AGGGDRVRNTQY
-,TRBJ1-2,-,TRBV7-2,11,ASSVVGGGGYT
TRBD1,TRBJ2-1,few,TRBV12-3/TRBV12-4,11,ACRDRGQNEQF
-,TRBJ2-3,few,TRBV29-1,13,SAPGVGGASDTQY
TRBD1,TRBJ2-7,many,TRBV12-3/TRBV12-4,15,ASSPGQGWARGYEQY
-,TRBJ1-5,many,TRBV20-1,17,SAINPSWSTAGGNQPQH
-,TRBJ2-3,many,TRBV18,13,ASSPRTGLTDTQY
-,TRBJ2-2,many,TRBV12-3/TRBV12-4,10,ASRPRTGELF
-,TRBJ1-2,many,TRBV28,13,ASGITGRGYGGYT
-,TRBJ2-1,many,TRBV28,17,ASSLWRDDGPRAYNEQF
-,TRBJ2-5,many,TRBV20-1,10,SASGAGETQY
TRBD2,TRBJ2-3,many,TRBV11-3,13,ASRLAGGRLDTQY
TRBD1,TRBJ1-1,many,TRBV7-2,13,ASSLGTGGGTEAF
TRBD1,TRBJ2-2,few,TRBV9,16,ASSVGADRALFTGELF
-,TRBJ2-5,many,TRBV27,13,ASSRSRGGQETQY
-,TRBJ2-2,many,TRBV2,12,AGKAGVNTGELF
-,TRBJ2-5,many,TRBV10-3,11,AISDRYQETQY
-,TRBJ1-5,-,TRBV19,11,ASSIQGGQPQH
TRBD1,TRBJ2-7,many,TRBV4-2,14,ASSHPGTGGSYEQY
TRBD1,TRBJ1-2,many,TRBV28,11,ASSRDRDYGYT
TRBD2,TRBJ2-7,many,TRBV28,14,ASSLGGSDLSYEQY
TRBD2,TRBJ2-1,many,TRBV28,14,ASSPRTRLINNEQF
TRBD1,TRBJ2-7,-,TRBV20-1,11,SARGTGKYEQY
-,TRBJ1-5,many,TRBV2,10,ASKPPGQPQH
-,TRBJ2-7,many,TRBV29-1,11,SVATVRGYEQY
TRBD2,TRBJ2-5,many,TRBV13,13,ASSLAGSSGETQY
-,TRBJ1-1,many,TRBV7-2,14,ASSSSSGRANTEAF
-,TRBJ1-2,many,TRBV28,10,ASSLATGGYT
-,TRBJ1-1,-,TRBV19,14,ASSVRGGRMNTEAF
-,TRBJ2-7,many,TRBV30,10,AWSVTGNEQY
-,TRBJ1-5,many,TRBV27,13,ASRSGTWGNQPQH
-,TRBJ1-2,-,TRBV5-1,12,ASSFGFSPGGYT
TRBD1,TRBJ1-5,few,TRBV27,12,ASSLQGGGQPQH
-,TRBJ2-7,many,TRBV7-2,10,ASSQTAYEQY
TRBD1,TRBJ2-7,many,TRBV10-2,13,ASRQQGAGSYEQY
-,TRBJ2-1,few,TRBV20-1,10,SAAPSYNEQF
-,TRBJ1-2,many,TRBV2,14,ASIEQGLGTVYGYT
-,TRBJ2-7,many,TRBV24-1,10,APIDGTYEQY
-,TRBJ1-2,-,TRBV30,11,AWSVLQGGGYT
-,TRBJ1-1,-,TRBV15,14,ATSRDRRTVGFEAF
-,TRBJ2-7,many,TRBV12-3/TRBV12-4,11,ASSINRVDEQY
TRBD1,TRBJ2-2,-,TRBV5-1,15,ASSLAPTGLSTGELF
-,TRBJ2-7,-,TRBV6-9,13,ASSYVRRRLYEQY
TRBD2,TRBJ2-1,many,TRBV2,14,ASSVQAGVSYNEQF